The clone carrying this T cell receptor (beta chain) was detected a few times. What it binds is not known. Expressed TCRB transcripts were sequenced because the isolated RNA had all been reverse transcribed beforehand. Average reads for naive, central memory and regulatory T cell samples were about 3.7 million. Sequencing was performed with immunoSEQ multiplex PCR; in TCRdb, only in-frame clones are kept and a portion is missing. The data show about 70,000 clones, more than 45% seen once. CDR1 and CDR2 (germline): SGHTA, FQGNSA. V was clipped by 2 bases and J by 5 bases; unmatched bases: 8. The CDR3 has 17 residues. The sample is drawn from a study of beta chain features in type 1 diabetes. Points from the study as a whole: Type 1 diabetes patients had moderately but significantly shorter TCRB CDR3s in all four CD4+ subsets. For type 1 diabetes patients, VDJ junctions showed fewer insertions and more deletions.

The clonotype comes from a young man with type 1 diabetes. The sample was central memory CD4+ T cells from blood. The J gene is TRBJ2-3, the V gene TRBV7-2, with 12 bases identical to TRBD2. The CDR3 DNA follows: TGTGCCAGCAGCTTAAGGCGACTAGCGGGAGTGATAGATACGCAGTATTTT. Translating gives CASSLRRLAGVIDTQYF.